Below, 29 T cell receptor beta chains from the same sample are listed, as sequenced in a study of cytomegalovirus exposure and HLA in healthy donors. 60 Vbeta and 13 Jbeta primers were used in PCR. TCRdb's copy holds only in-frame clones and misses some; the assay was immunoSEQ multiplex PCR. The sample has 99,000 or so clones, roughly 15% seen once. The sample consisted of PBMCs. Receptor source: a female donor in good health and CMV-seronegative.

This clone was counted a few times. This chain joins TRBV30 and TRBJ1-5; D is unclear. CDR1 is GTSNPN and CDR2 is SVGIG in the germline V gene (reference sequence). Trimming removed 0 bases at V and 7 bases at J, with 19 bases between. This CDR3 comprises 16 residues. In DNA, the CDR3 is TGTGCCTGGAGTGTACGGGGAGGGTCGGCGGGACAGCCCCAGCATTTT. Protein product: CAWSVRGGSAGQPQHF.

This sequence joins TRBV7-9 and TRBJ1-2, with 9 nucleotides matching TRBD1. V lost 4 bases and J lost 4; bases outside the gene matches: 4. The CDR3 sequence is 14 residues long. Per germline, CDR1 SEHNR and CDR2 FQNEAQ (reference sequence). The DNA of the CDR3 is TGTGCCAGCAGCTCTTGGGACAGGGTCTATGGCTACACCTTC. Its translation: CASSSWDRVYGYTF.

The rearrangement links TRBV20-1 to TRBJ2-5; D unresolved. CDR1 and CDR2 from the germline V gene are DFQATT and SNEGSKA (reference sequence). Trimming cost V 3 bases and J 4 bases, with 6 bases left between them. This CDR3 is 11 amino acids long. CDR3 protein: CSASPVETQYF. The CDR3 bases are TGCAGTGCTAGCCCCGTAGAGACCCAGTACTTC.

The J gene is TRBJ1-2, the V gene TRBV10-3; the match to TRBD1 covers 9 bases. Losses at the gene ends were 0 bases for V and 3 bases for J; bases not matched to a gene: 2. This CDR3 spans 15 amino acids. The germline gives CDR1 ENHRY, CDR2 SYGVKD. Here the CDR3 DNA reads TGTGCCATCAGTGAGTCACAGGGGGCCCACTATGGCTACACCTTC. It codes for CAISESQGAHYGYTF.

The chain employs TRBV6-6 and TRBJ1-3, with TRBD1 identical over 10 bases. The CDR3 has 15 amino acids. V dropped 6 bases and J dropped 2; count of bases not matched to a gene: 4. The germline V gene encodes CDR1 MNHNY and CDR2 SVGAGI (reference sequence). The CDR3 sequence is CASSGTGAPGNTIYF. The DNA for the CDR3 is TGTGCCAGCAGCGGGACAGGGGCCCCTGGAAACACCATATATTTT.

CDR3: CASSPGQTWYF. The CDR3 region has the DNA TGTGCCAGCAGCCCCGGACAGACCTGGTATTTT. The chain combines TRBV6-5 with TRBJ1-3, with a possible D match to TRBD1 (6 bases). Trimming removed 6 bases at V and 16 bases at J, with 16 bases between. Germline CDR1 reads MNHEY; CDR2 reads SVGAGI. The CDR3 runs to 11 residues.

This clone was counted only a few times. The chain combines TRBV11-2 with TRBJ2-5, with 8 nucleotides matching TRBD1. This CDR3 has 12 residues. Losses at the gene ends were 5 bases for V and 5 bases for J; bases not matched to a gene: 1. Germline lookup yields CDR1 SGHAT and CDR2 FQNNGV. The CDR3 spells CASSRDRETQYF. The CDR3 region has the DNA TGTGCCAGCAGCAGGGACAGGGAGACCCAGTACTTC.

This clone was recorded a few times. The chain is built from TRBV4-2 and TRBJ2-5, with TRBD2 identical over 8 bases. CDR3 length equals 18 residues. V lost 3 bases to trimming and J lost 0 bases; unmatched junction nucleotides: 12. CDR1 and CDR2 (germline): LGHNA, YNFKEQ. CDR3 DNA sequence: TGTGCCAGCAGCCATGGGGGGGGTAGCGGGATGTACCAAGAGACCCAGTACTTC. It translates to CASSHGGGSGMYQETQYF.

This clone has more than one count but fewer than ten. DNA for the CDR3: TGTGCCAGCAGCTTAGGCGGGGACCTTAACTATGGCTACACCTTC. This translates into CASSLGGDLNYGYTF. The V and J genes are TRBV7-6 and TRBJ1-2; TRBD1 might be the D (5 bases). CDR3 size: 15 residues. Germline CDR1 is SGHVS and CDR2 is FNYEAQ. Trimming cost V 1 base and J 1 base, with 10 bases left between them.

This clone was recorded a few times. The chain is built from TRBV10-3 and TRBJ2-7; D perhaps matches TRBD2 (6 bases). The CDR3 extends over 13 amino acids. V was shortened by 6 bases and J by 6 bases, with 15 bases between the two germline ends. Germline loops: CDR1 ENHRY, CDR2 SYGVKD. DNA for the CDR3: TGTGCCATCAGGGCGGGGACGGTCGGCGAGCAGTACTTC. This encodes CAIRAGTVGEQYF.

This chain connects TRBV29-1 to TRBJ2-7, with D perhaps TRBD2 (5 bases). Germline V gives CDR1 SQVTM, CDR2 ANQGSEA. V was clipped by 4 bases and J by 3 bases, with 10 bases between them. The CDR3 contains 12 residues. This chain's CDR3 is CSVGERRYEQYF. The CDR3 coding sequence is TGCAGCGTTGGGGAGAGACGCTACGAGCAGTACTTC.

This clone was detected only a few times. The V call is TRBV5-1, the J call TRBJ2-2, with 9 positions matching TRBD2. The germline V gene has CDR1 SGHRS and CDR2 YFSETQ. Trimming cost V 1 base and J 3 bases; bases outside gene matches: 1. The CDR3 consists of 15 residues. CDR3 sequence: CASSLPSGDTGELFF. The CDR3, as DNA: TGCGCCAGCAGCTTGCCTAGCGGGGACACCGGGGAGCTGTTTTTT.

This clone has just a few counts. The chain has TRBV15 and TRBJ1-1, with TRBD1 matching over 8 bases. Trimming cost V 3 bases and J 8 bases; bases outside gene matches: 5. This CDR3 has 13 residues. CDR1 is LNHNV, CDR2 YYDKDF, per germline (reference sequence). The CDR3 protein is CATSSGTGDEAFF. The DNA for the CDR3 is TGTGCCACCAGCAGTGGGACAGGAGACGAAGCTTTCTTT.

This clone was counted between two and nine times. The rearrangement links TRBV9 to TRBJ2-7; perhaps TRBD2 as D (6 bases). In germline, CDR1 is SGDLS, CDR2 YYNGEE. The CDR3 covers 16 residues. Trimming cost V 4 bases and J 1 base, with 18 bases left between them. CDR3 residues: CASSPTLGLLSYEQYF. CDR3 DNA: TGTGCCAGCAGCCCAACTTTGGGACTGCTGTCCTACGAGCAGTACTTC. The variable domain in full, completed from reference TRBV9 and TRBJ2-7, reads DSGVTQTPKHLITATGQRVTLRCSPRSGDLSVYWYQQSLDQGLQFLIQYYNGEERAKGNILERFSAQQFPDLHSELNLSSLELGDSALYFCASSPTLGLLSYEQYFGPGTRLTVT.

This clone came up a few times. V and J are TRBV6-5 and TRBJ2-5; weak D call: TRBD1 (6 bases). The J call is in doubt because the DNA end fits TRBJ2-7 better. This CDR3 has 15 residues. The germline gives CDR1 MNHEY, CDR2 SVGAGI. The CDR3 region is CASSYSARGPYEQYF. CDR3 nucleotides: TGTGCCAGCAGTTACTCTGCCAGGGGCCCCTACGAGCAGTACTTC.

The sample holds a few counts of this clone. The chain carries TRBV30 and TRBJ1-1; D perhaps matches TRBD1 (5 bases). The CDR3 covers 13 residues. Germline V CDR1 and CDR2: GTSNPN, SVGIG (reference sequence). V was cut by 4 bases and J by 0 bases, with 9 bases left in between. CDR3 residues: CAWMGRLNTEAFF. CDR3 coding DNA: TGTGCCTGGATGGGGCGTCTGAACACTGAAGCTTTCTTT.

This sequence joins TRBV5-1 and TRBJ2-1, with 9 bases matching TRBD2. Germline CDR1 and CDR2: SGHRS and YFSETQ. Trimming at V came to 3 bases and at J to 4 bases, leaving 5 bases not matched to a gene. The CDR3 runs 15 residues. CDR3 coding DNA: TGCGCCAGCAGCTACATAGCGGGGGAATACAATGAGCAGTTCTTC. It specifies CASSYIAGEYNEQFF.

The chain joins TRBV27 to TRBJ1-5; perhaps TRBD1 as D (5 bases). Trimming removed 6 bases from V and 7 bases from J, with 10 bases in between. CDR1 MNHEY and CDR2 SMNVEV come from the germline V gene (reference sequence). This CDR3 region has 12 residues. CDR3: CASRGLGQPQHF. The CDR3 bases are TGTGCCAGCAGGGGACTAGGCCAGCCCCAGCATTTT.

This clone occurred a few times. The chain joins TRBV5-1 to TRBJ2-1; 7 nucleotides line up with TRBD2. The length of the CDR3 is 16 residues. V lost 2 bases to trimming and J lost 3 bases; unmatched junction nucleotides: 8. Per germline, CDR1 SGHRS and CDR2 YFSETQ. In nucleotides, the CDR3 is TGCGCCAGCAGCTTCTTCCAGGCGGGAGACTACAATGAGCAGTTCTTC. Translation gives CASSFFQAGDYNEQFF.

The sample holds a few counts of this clone. CDR3 amino acids: CASSQESGTGNQPQHF. The CDR3 region has the DNA TGCGCCAGCAGCCAAGAGTCGGGGACAGGGAATCAGCCCCAGCATTTT. This chain links TRBV4-3 with TRBJ1-5; 9 bases are shared with TRBD1. Per germline, CDR1 LGHNA and CDR2 YSLEER. This CDR3 spans 16 amino acids. V lost 0 bases, J lost 4 bases, and 4 bases stayed unmatched.

The CDR3 loop reads CASSPGTGRNYEQYF. The CDR3 DNA sequence: TGTGCCAGTAGTCCAGGGACAGGGAGGAACTACGAGCAGTACTTC. The V gene is TRBV19, the J gene TRBJ2-5; the match to TRBD1 covers 9 bases. With the DNA end fitting TRBJ2-7 better, the J assignment may be wrong. The germline V gene encodes CDR1 LNHDA and CDR2 SQIVND (reference sequence). The CDR3 is 15 amino acids.

V is TRBV5-1 and J is TRBJ2-7; D perhaps matches TRBD2 (5 bases). The CDR3 consists of 13 residues. Trimming shortened V by 7 bases and J by 3 bases, and 14 bases separated the two germline ends. The germline CDR1 and CDR2 sequences are SGHRS and YFSETQ. The CDR3 region has the DNA TGCGCCAGCCATGAGGGCTTCGGCTACGAGCAGTACTTC. Amino acids: CASHEGFGYEQYF.

The chain uses TRBV6-6 and TRBJ1-2, with D possibly being TRBD1 (5 bases). CDR1 MNHNY and CDR2 SVGAGI come from the germline V gene (reference sequence). The CDR3 has 15 amino acids. The V end lost 2 bases, the J end lost 8 bases, and 18 bases lay between the germline ends. The CDR3 region has the DNA TGTGCCAGCAGTTACAAGGGACGGCGGAGGGAGGGCTACACCTTC. As protein: CASSYKGRRREGYTF.

V usage is TRBV4-1 and J usage is TRBJ2-2; D gene ambiguous. V was pared by 0 bases and J by 1 base, with 12 bases between. The CDR3 extends over 17 amino acids. The germline gives CDR1 MGHRA, CDR2 YSYEKL. The CDR3 is CASSQDSAGLNTGELFF. In DNA, the CDR3 is TGCGCCAGCAGCCAAGATAGTGCCGGGTTGAACACCGGGGAGCTGTTTTTT.

J is TRBJ2-7 and V is TRBV18; 9 nucleotides match TRBD1. Trimming cost V 5 bases and J 5 bases; bases outside gene matches: 7. The CDR3 is made up of 14 amino acids. CDR1 is KGHSH and CDR2 is LQKENI in the germline V gene. CDR3 sequence (DNA): TGTGCCAGCTCAACGGGACAGGGAGAGAACGAGCAGTACTTC. This encodes CASSTGQGENEQYF.

V gene TRBV5-5 combines with J gene TRBJ2-3, with unresolved D. The V gene lost 4 bases and the J gene lost 6 bases, with 9 bases spanning the gap. This CDR3 comprises 12 residues. Looked up from germline, CDR1 is SGHKS and CDR2 is YYEKEE (reference sequence). Here the CDR3 DNA reads TGTGCCAGCAGCCGCGCATCGGATACGCAGTATTTT. Protein sequence: CASSRASDTQYF.

The chain combines TRBV29-1 with TRBJ2-1; possibly TRBD2 for D (5 bases). Germline CDR1 reads SQVTM; CDR2 reads ANQGSEA. V was shortened by 6 bases and J by 0 bases, with 9 bases between the two germline ends. The CDR3 loop spans 13 amino acids. The CDR3, as DNA: TGCAGCGTCGGGAAGACCTCCTACAATGAGCAGTTCTTC. Translated, it gives CSVGKTSYNEQFF.

V gene TRBV15 combines with J gene TRBJ2-7; tentatively, D is TRBD2 (6 bases). Trimming stripped 3 bases from V and 6 bases from J, with 21 bases between. CDR3 length equals 16 residues. Germline assignment: CDR1 LNHNV and CDR2 YYDKDF (reference sequence). This CDR3 is CATSSPVGGGVGEQYF. CDR3 bases: TGTGCCACCAGCAGTCCCGTGGGGGGAGGAGTTGGCGAGCAGTACTTC. The variable domain in full, with the rest retrieved from reference TRBV15 and TRBJ2-7, is DAMVIQNPRYQVTQFGKPVTLSCSQTLNHNVMYWYQQKSSQAPKLLFHYYDKDFNNEADTPDNFQSRRPNTSFCFLDIRSPGLGDTAMYLCATSSPVGGGVGEQYFGPGTRLTVT.

The chain has TRBV7-8 and TRBJ2-5; 15 bases are a match to TRBD2. Germline V CDR1 and CDR2: SGHVS, FQNEAQ. The CDR3 sequence is 16 residues long. The J segment lost 5 bases and the V segment lost 5 bases, leaving 6 bases of the junction unmatched. CDR3 coding DNA: TGTGCCAGCAGCGAAGGGACTAGCGGGAGGCGGGAGACCCAGTACTTC. Its translation is CASSEGTSGRRETQYF.